These 27 T cell receptor beta chains share one sample of origin, sequenced in a study of OX40 agonist ivuxolimab in advanced cancers. Libraries were prepared by immunoSEQ multiplex PCR; TCRdb keeps only in-frame clonotypes and omits some of them. The profile shows tens of thousands of clones, 88% of them singletons. The specimen was CD4+ or CD8+ T cells sorted from blood, collected in a trial of the OX40 agonist ivuxolimab. The receptors derive from an adult with an advanced solid tumor such as melanoma, head and neck, liver or kidney cancer.

CDR3 bases: TGTGCCAGCAGCTTAGCTCCGGAGGGGACCCAGCATTTT. It specifies CASSLAPEGTQHF. The chain combines TRBV7-2 with TRBJ1-5; maybe TRBD1 (5 bases). This CDR3 is built from 13 residues. Germline V gene sequence: CDR1 SGHTA, CDR2 FQGNSA. The V gene lost 0 bases and the J gene lost 11 bases, with 11 bases spanning the gap.

This chain uses TRBV5-1 with TRBJ2-3; D remains unclear. V dropped 6 bases and J dropped 0 bases, with 23 bases sitting between them. This CDR3 has 18 residues. Germline CDR1 SGHRS, CDR2 YFSETQ. CDR3 amino acids: CASTAWADSSSSTDTQYF. CDR3 nucleotide sequence: TGCGCCAGCACCGCCTGGGCAGATTCTTCTTCTAGCACAGATACGCAGTATTTT.

CDR3 protein: CASSATGGHEQYF. CDR3 bases: TGTGCCAGCAGTGCGACAGGGGGCCACGAGCAGTACTTC. The chain combines TRBV27 with TRBJ2-5; 10 bases map to TRBD1. The J call is doubtful: the DNA matches TRBJ2-7 better. CDR1 is MNHEY, CDR2 SMNVEV, per germline (reference sequence). The CDR3 spans 13 residues.

The chain employs TRBV29-1 and TRBJ2-2; TRBD2 matches at 7 bases. This CDR3 is 14 amino acids long. Germline V CDR1 and CDR2: SQVTM, ANQGSEA. The trim removed 3 bases at V and 6 bases at J, leaving 7 bases unmatched. DNA for the CDR3: TGCAGCGTTGACTTGCGGGAGATATCCGGGGAGCTGTTTTTT. Amino acid sequence: CSVDLREISGELFF.

V gene TRBV19 combines with J gene TRBJ1-1, with 9 bases identical to TRBD1. This CDR3 region has 16 residues. V was clipped by 5 bases and J by 1 base; unmatched bases: 8. The germline gives CDR1 LNHDA, CDR2 SQIVND (reference sequence). DNA of the CDR3: TGTGCCAGTAGTCTTGACAGGGGGTCCCGGAACACTGAAGCTTTCTTT. This codes for CASSLDRGSRNTEAFF. The full variable domain, in which reference TRBV19 and TRBJ1-1 provide the parts outside the CDR3, is DGGITQSPKYLFRKEGQNVTLSCEQNLNHDAMYWYRQDPGQGLRLIYYSQIVNDFQKGDIAEGYSVSREKKESFPLTVTSAQKNPTAFYLCASSLDRGSRNTEAFFGQGTRLTVV.

This chain's CDR3 is CSVEDGAGTGSYNEQFF. In nucleotides, the CDR3 is TGCAGCGTTGAAGATGGGGCCGGGACAGGGTCCTACAATGAGCAGTTCTTC. The chain employs TRBV29-1 and TRBJ2-1, with TRBD1 matching 9 bases. The germline CDR1 and CDR2 sequences are SQVTM and ANQGSEA. V trimming: 0 bases; J trimming: 1 base; junction bases outside the gene matches: 7. The CDR3 runs 17 residues.

V gene TRBV2 combines with J gene TRBJ2-1; weak D call: TRBD2 (5 bases). The CDR3 is 14 residues long. Germline CDR1 SNHLY, CDR2 FYNNEI. Trimming removed 1 base at V and 4 bases at J, with 8 bases between. The CDR3 loop is CASSEGGDYNEQFF. The CDR3 coding sequence is TGTGCCAGCAGTGAAGGGGGAGATTACAATGAGCAGTTCTTC.

This sequence joins TRBV5-1 and TRBJ2-1; D ambiguous. The germline V gene has CDR1 SGHRS and CDR2 YFSETQ. The V end was cut by 0 bases, the J end by 7 bases, with 8 bases between. CDR3 length equals 13 residues. CDR3 residues: CASSLDGGNEQFF. CDR3 nucleotides: TGCGCCAGCAGCTTGGACGGTGGGAATGAGCAGTTCTTC.

This chain links TRBV6-5 with TRBJ1-5, with D tentatively TRBD1 (5 bases). V gave up 6 bases and J gave up 10 bases, with 13 bases separating them. CDR1 MNHEY and CDR2 SVGAGI come from the germline V gene. The CDR3 has 12 residues. The CDR3 bases are TGTGCCAGCAGCTATCAGGGTCTTCCCCAGCATTTT. Protein product: CASSYQGLPQHF.

The CDR3 DNA is TGTGCCAGCAGCCGAACTAGCGGAGGGGAGACCCAGTACTTC. It yields the protein CASSRTSGGETQYF. The genes are TRBV6-5 and TRBJ2-5, with 8 bases aligning to TRBD2. The trim removed 6 bases at V and 5 bases at J, leaving 8 bases unmatched. CDR1 and CDR2 from the germline V gene are MNHEY and SVGAGI. The CDR3 is made up of 14 amino acids.

This chain links TRBV5-4 with TRBJ1-5; 8 positions match TRBD1. V trimming: 4 bases; J trimming: 0 bases; junction bases outside the gene matches: 6. Germline CDR1 is SGHNT and CDR2 is YYREEE (reference sequence). The CDR3 loop spans 16 amino acids. This chain's CDR3 is CASSMTGAYSNQPQHF. Here the CDR3 DNA reads TGTGCCAGCAGCATGACAGGGGCATATAGCAATCAGCCCCAGCATTTT.

This clone was seen only once. This chain links TRBV6-6 with TRBJ2-5, with a weak D call TRBD1 (6 bases). Germline V lookup: CDR1 MNHNY, CDR2 SVGAGI (reference sequence). The CDR3 contains 16 residues. Trimming removed 3 bases at V and 2 bases at J, with 16 bases between. The CDR3 bases are TGTGCCAGCAGTTATTGGGAACCAGGACAGCAAGAGACCCAGTACTTC. Translation: CASSYWEPGQQETQYF.

This clone came up a few times. This chain uses TRBV6-1 with TRBJ1-6; tentatively, D is TRBD1 (5 bases). The ends were cut back, 7 bases at V and 10 bases at J, with 11 bases in the middle. The CDR3 is 12 residues long. Germline values: CDR1 MNHNS, CDR2 SASEGT. CDR3 residues: CASTEWGSPLHF. Here the CDR3 DNA reads TGTGCCAGCACGGAATGGGGCTCACCCCTCCACTTT.

The chain links TRBV9 to TRBJ2-3; D could derive from TRBD1 or TRBD2 (5 bases each). Germline CDR1 SGDLS, CDR2 YYNGEE. The ends were cut back, 3 bases at V and 4 bases at J, with 12 bases in the middle. The CDR3 consists of 14 residues. CDR3 region: CASSGGGSSDTQYF. The DNA of the CDR3 is TGTGCCAGCAGCGGGGGCGGGTCCTCAGATACGCAGTATTTT.

The CDR3 DNA follows: TGTGCCAGCTCACCAACCCAGACGGACTACTACGAGCAGTACTTC. Amino acids: CASSPTQTDYYEQYF. The chain carries TRBV5-7 and TRBJ2-7, with a tentative D call TRBD2 (6 bases). TRBV5-7 is recorded as an ORF, its role being uncertain. CDR3 size: 15 residues. V was cut by 7 bases and J by 3 bases, with 20 bases left in between.

V gene TRBV5-1 combines with J gene TRBJ1-1; D possibly corresponds to TRBD1 (5 bases). Germline CDR1 and CDR2: SGHRS and YFSETQ. The length of the CDR3 is 14 residues. The ends were cut back, 6 bases at V and 0 bases at J, with 12 bases in the middle. Here the CDR3 reads CASTLGVVNTEAFF. The CDR3 nucleotides read TGCGCCAGCACCCTGGGGGTCGTGAACACTGAAGCTTTCTTT.

The V call is TRBV18, the J call TRBJ2-7; perhaps TRBD2 as D (5 bases). This CDR3 spans 13 amino acids. Trimming stripped 6 bases from V and 6 bases from J, with 15 bases between. Per the germline V gene, CDR1 is KGHSH and CDR2 is LQKENI. This CDR3 is CASSPERVGEQYF. As DNA, the CDR3 is TGTGCCAGCTCCCCCGAGAGGGTAGGCGAGCAGTACTTC.

V gene TRBV19 combines with J gene TRBJ1-1; 7 bases match TRBD1. With 7 bases clipped from V and 0 bases from J, the junction kept 8 bases outside the gene matches. Germline CDR1 is LNHDA and CDR2 is SQIVND (reference sequence). CDR3 length: 15 residues. Here the CDR3 reads CASITRTGVNTEAFF. CDR3 DNA sequence: TGTGCCAGTATCACCCGGACAGGAGTGAACACTGAAGCTTTCTTT. Filled out from reference TRBV19 and TRBJ1-1, the complete variable domain reads DGGITQSPKYLFRKEGQNVTLSCEQNLNHDAMYWYRQDPGQGLRLIYYSQIVNDFQKGDIAEGYSVSREKKESFPLTVTSAQKNPTAFYLCASITRTGVNTEAFFGQGTRLTVV.

The V gene is TRBV5-6, the J gene TRBJ2-7, with D unclear. The V and J ends lost 6 bases and 4 bases respectively, with 5 bases between them. The germline V gene encodes CDR1 SGHDT and CDR2 YYEEEE. CDR3 size: 10 residues. The CDR3 loop is CASTAYEQYF. Written as DNA, the CDR3 is TGTGCCAGCACTGCGTACGAGCAGTACTTC. Full variable domain (missing parts from reference TRBV5-6 and TRBJ2-7): DAGVTQSPTHLIKTRGQQVTLRCSPKSGHDTVSWYQQALGQGPQFIFQYYEEEERQRGNFPDRFSGHQFPNYSSELNVNALLLGDSALYLCASTAYEQYFGPGTRLTVT.

V and J are TRBV28 and TRBJ1-2; D unresolved. This CDR3 has 18 amino acids. With 3 bases removed from V and 0 bases from J, the gap between germline ends came to 20 bases. CDR1 and CDR2 (germline): MDHEN, SYDVKM. In DNA, the CDR3 is TGTGCCAGCAGTTTTATTAATGGTTTAGCAGCCACTAACTATGGCTACACCTTC. It codes for CASSFINGLAATNYGYTF.

The rearrangement links TRBV19 to TRBJ1-4; no clear D gene. The CDR3 contains 14 residues. The ends were cut back, 1 base at V and 0 bases at J, with 3 bases in the middle. Germline V gene lookup returns CDR1 LNHDA and CDR2 SQIVND (reference sequence). The CDR3 sequence is CASSIATTNEKLFF. The CDR3 coding sequence is TGTGCCAGTAGTATAGCCACAACTAATGAAAAACTGTTTTTT.

The genes are TRBV2 and TRBJ2-7, with D possibly matching TRBD2 (5 bases). The CDR3 is 14 amino acids. Germline CDR1 is SNHLY and CDR2 is FYNNEI. V lost 3 bases and J 5 bases, leaving 14 bases between the germline ends. CDR3 DNA sequence: TGTGCCAGCAGTGACCGGCGGGTCCCTAACGAGCAGTACTTC. Amino acids: CASSDRRVPNEQYF.

J is TRBJ1-3 and V is TRBV28; unclear D gene. V lost 3 bases to trimming and J lost 0 bases, with 9 bases between them. The germline V gene has CDR1 MDHEN and CDR2 SYDVKM. The CDR3 loop spans 15 amino acids. CDR3 coding DNA: TGTGCCAGCAGTTTGCAAATAAGCTCTGGAAACACCATATATTTT. Its translation: CASSLQISSGNTIYF.

In this sample, this clone turned up once. The chain joins TRBV2 to TRBJ1-6; 7 bases map to TRBD1. The CDR3 sequence is 15 residues long. The ends lost 6 bases at V and 3 bases at J; junction bases unmatched: 5. Germline V gives CDR1 SNHLY, CDR2 FYNNEI. CDR3 loop: CASSPTGHYNSPLHF. In DNA, the CDR3 is TGTGCCAGCAGCCCGACAGGGCACTATAATTCACCCCTCCACTTT.

V is TRBV12-2 and J is TRBJ2-7; the table's D call TRBD2 went unverified against the DNA. TRBV12-2 is recorded as a pseudogene. This CDR3 is 16 amino acids long. The CDR3 protein is CASRCNLAGGPREQYF. Written as DNA, the CDR3 is TGTGCAAGTCGCTGTAATCTAGCGGGAGGGCCACGCGAGCAGTACTTC.

The chain is built from TRBV15 and TRBJ2-1; TRBD1 is a possible D gene (5 bases). Germline-derived CDR1 and CDR2 are LNHNV and YYDKDF (reference sequence). V was cut by 7 bases and J by 4 bases, with 17 bases left in between. The CDR3 contains 15 residues. The CDR3 DNA reads as TGTGCCACCACCACCAGGGTATTTGGTTACAATGAGCAGTTCTTC. Amino acids: CATTTRVFGYNEQFF.

The chain combines TRBV15 with TRBJ2-5; D is undetermined. Germline V gene sequence: CDR1 LNHNV, CDR2 YYDKDF (reference sequence). The V end was cut by 0 bases, the J end by 4 bases, with 6 bases between. The CDR3 has 13 residues. CDR3 in amino acids: CATSREVRETQYF. CDR3 in DNA: TGTGCCACCAGCAGAGAGGTTCGAGAGACCCAGTACTTC.